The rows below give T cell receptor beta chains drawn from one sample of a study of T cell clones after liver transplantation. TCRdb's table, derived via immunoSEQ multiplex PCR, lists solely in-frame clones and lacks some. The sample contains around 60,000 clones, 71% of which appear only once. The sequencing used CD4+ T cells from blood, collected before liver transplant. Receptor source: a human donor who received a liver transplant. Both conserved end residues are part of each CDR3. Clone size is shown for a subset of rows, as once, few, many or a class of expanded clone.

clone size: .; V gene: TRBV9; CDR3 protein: CASSVTLPGTGGFGYGYTF
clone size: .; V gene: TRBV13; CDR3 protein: CASSLALREQFF
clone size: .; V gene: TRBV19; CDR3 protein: CASTNPGVGYGYTF
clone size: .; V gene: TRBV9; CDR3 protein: CASSVSGEETQYF
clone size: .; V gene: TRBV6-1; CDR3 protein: CASRGRVNYGYTF
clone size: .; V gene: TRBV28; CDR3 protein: CASSLRQGSTLKQYF
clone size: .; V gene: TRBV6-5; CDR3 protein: CASSYSLSGANVLTF
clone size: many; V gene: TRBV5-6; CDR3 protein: CASSIRGHQNQPQHF
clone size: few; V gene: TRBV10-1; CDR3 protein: CASVDPSGGPADTQYF
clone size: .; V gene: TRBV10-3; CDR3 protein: CATTGGQGPNEQFF
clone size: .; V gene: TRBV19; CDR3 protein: CATREVEKLFF
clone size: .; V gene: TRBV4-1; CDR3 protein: CASSLIAPGQGAGDTQYF
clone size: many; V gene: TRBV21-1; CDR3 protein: CASFGTGGNQPQHF
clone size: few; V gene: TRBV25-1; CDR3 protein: CASSDRGLRGGELFF
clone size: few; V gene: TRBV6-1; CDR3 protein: CASSEGLFAGYNEQFF
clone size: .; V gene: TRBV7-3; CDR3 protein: CASSQGAGETQYF
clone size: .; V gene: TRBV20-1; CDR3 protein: CSRLVKETQYF
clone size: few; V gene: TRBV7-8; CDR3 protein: CASSSGTGTYEQYF
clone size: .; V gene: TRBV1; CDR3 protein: CTSNRDRKNIQYF
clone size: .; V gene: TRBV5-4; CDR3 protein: CASSIRTGAYNEQFF
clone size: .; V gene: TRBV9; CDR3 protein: CASSVVATEQYF
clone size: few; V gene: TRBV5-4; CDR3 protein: CASSRQGAISARYEKLFF
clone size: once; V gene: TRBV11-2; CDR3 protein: CASSWGTGASYEQYF
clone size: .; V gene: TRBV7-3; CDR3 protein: CASSLPSSSEQYF
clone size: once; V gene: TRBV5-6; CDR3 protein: CASSDLGTSGGHTDTQYF
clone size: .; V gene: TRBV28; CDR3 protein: CASSNRGRSYNSPLHF
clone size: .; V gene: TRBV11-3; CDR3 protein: CASSPRGSSYNEQFF
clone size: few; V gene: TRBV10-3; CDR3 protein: CAISTGQGNEKLFF
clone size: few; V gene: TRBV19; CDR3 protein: CASTSTDTQYF
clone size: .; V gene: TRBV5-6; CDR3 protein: CASSLGTERYGYTF
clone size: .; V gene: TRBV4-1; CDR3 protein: CASSLEGAGRTGELFF
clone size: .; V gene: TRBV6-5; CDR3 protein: CASSYVGEDNSPLHF
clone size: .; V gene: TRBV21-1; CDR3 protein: CASSKTGGNQPQHF
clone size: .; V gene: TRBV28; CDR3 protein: CATGTGADTGELFF
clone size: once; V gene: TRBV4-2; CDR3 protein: CASSQALAGGLVHEQFF
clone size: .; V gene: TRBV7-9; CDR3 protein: CASSKGELSTIYF